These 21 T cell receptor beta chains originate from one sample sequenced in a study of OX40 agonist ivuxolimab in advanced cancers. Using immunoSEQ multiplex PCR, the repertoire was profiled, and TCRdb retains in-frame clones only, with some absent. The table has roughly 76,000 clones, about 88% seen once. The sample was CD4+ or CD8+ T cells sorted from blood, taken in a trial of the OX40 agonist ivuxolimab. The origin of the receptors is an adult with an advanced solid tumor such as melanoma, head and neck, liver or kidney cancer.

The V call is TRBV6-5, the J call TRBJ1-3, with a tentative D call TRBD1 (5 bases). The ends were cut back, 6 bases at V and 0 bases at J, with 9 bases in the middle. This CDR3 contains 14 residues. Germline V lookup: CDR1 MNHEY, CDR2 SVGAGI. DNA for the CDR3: TGTGCCAGCAGACAGGCTACCTCTGGAAACACCATATATTTT. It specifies CASRQATSGNTIYF.

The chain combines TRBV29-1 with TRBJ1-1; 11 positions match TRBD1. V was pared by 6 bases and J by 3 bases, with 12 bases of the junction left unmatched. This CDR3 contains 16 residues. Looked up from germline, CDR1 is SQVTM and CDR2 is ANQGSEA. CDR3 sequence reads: CSVGGGQGVLDTEAFF. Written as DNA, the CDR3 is TGCAGCGTGGGAGGGGGACAGGGGGTTTTGGACACTGAAGCTTTCTTT.

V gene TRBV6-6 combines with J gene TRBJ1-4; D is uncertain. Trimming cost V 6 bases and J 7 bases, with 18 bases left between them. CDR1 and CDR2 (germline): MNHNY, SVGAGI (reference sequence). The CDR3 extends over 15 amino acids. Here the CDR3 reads CASRRTAKVVEKLFF. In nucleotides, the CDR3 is TGTGCCAGCAGACGGACTGCCAAGGTCGTTGAAAAACTGTTTTTT.

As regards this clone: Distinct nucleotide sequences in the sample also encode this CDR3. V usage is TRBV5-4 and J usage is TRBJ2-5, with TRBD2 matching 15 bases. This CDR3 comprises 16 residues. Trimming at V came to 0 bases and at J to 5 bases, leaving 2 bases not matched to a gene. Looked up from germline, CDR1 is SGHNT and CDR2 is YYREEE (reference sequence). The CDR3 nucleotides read TGTGCCAGCAGCTTGGCGGGACTAGCGGGGGGCGAGACCCAGTACTTC. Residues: CASSLAGLAGGETQYF.

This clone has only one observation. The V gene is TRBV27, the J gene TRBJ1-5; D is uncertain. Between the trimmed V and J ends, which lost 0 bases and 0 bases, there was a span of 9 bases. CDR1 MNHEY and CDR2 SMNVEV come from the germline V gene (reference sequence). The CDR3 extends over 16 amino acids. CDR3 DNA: TGTGCCAGCAGTTTATCGCGGGGATTTAGCAATCAGCCCCAGCATTTT. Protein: CASSLSRGFSNQPQHF.

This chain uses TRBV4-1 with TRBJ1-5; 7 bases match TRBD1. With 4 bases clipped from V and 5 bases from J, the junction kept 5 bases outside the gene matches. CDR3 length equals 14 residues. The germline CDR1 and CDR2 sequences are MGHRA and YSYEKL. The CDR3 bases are TGCGCCAGCAGCCCAGGGACAGATTATCAGCCCCAGCATTTT. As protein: CASSPGTDYQPQHF.

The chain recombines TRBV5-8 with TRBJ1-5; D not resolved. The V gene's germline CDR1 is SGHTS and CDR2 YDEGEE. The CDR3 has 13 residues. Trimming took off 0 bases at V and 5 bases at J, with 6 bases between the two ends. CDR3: CASSLGPDQPQHF. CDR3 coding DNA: TGTGCCAGCAGCTTGGGCCCAGATCAGCCCCAGCATTTT.

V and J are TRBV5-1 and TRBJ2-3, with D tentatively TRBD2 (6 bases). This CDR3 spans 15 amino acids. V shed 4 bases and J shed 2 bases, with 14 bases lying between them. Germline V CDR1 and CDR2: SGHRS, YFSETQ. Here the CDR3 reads CASSDWDFLTDTQYF. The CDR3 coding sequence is TGCGCCAGCAGCGACTGGGACTTCCTCACAGATACGCAGTATTTT.

CDR3 region: CASSEGQNTEAFF. CDR3 sequence (DNA): TGTGCCAGCAGCGAGGGACAGAACACTGAAGCTTTCTTT. The chain couples TRBV9 to TRBJ1-1; TRBD1 might be the D (6 bases). The germline V gene has CDR1 SGDLS and CDR2 YYNGEE. The CDR3 runs to 13 residues. Trimming pared 3 bases from V and 1 base from J, leaving 7 bases between.

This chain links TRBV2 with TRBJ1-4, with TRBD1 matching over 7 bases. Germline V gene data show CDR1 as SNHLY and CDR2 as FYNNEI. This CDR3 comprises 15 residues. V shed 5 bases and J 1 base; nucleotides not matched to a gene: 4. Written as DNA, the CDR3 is TGTGCCAGCAGTTCACGACAGGGAACTAATGAAAAACTGTTTTTT. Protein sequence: CASSSRQGTNEKLFF.

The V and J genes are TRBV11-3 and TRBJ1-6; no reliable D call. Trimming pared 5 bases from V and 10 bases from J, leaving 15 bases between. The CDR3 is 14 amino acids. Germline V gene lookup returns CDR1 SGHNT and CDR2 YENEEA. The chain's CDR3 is CASSLQSRGSPLHF. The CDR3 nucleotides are TGTGCCAGCAGCCTACAGAGTAGAGGGTCACCCCTCCACTTT. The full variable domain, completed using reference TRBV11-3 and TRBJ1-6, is EAGVVQSPRYKIIEKKQPVAFWCNPISGHNTLYWYLQNLGQGPELLIRYENEEAVDDSQLPKDRFSAERLKGVDSTLKIQPAELGDSAVYLCASSLQSRGSPLHFGNGTRLTVT.

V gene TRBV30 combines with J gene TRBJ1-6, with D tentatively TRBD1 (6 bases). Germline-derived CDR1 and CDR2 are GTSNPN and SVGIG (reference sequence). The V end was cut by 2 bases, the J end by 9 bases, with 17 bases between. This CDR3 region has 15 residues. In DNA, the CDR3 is TGTGCCTGGAGTCCCGGGGCCGCCAGGGGTTCACCCCTCCACTTT. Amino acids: CAWSPGAARGSPLHF.

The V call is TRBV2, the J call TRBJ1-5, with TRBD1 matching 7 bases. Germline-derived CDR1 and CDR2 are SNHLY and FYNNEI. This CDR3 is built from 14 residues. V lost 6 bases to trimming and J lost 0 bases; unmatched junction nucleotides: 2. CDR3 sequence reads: CASSGDSSNQPQHF. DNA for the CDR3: TGTGCCAGCAGCGGGGACAGTAGCAATCAGCCCCAGCATTTT.

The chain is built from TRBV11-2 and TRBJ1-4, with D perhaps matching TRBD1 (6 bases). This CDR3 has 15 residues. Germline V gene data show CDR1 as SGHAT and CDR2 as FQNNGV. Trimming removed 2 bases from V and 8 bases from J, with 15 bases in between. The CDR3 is CASSLSYQGLEKLFF. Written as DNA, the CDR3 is TGTGCCAGCAGCTTATCATACCAGGGGTTAGAAAAACTGTTTTTT. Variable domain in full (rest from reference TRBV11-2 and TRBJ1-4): EAGVAQSPRYKIIEKRQSVAFWCNPISGHATLYWYQQILGQGPKLLIQFQNNGVVDDSQLPKDRFSAERLKGVDSTLKIQPAKLEDSAVYLCASSLSYQGLEKLFFGSGTQLSVL.

CDR3 in amino acids: CASSMGQGINYGYTF. For the CDR3, the DNA is TGTGCCAGCAGCATGGGACAGGGAATTAACTATGGCTACACCTTC. This chain uses TRBV7-9 with TRBJ1-2, with TRBD1 matching 9 bases. Trimming removed 5 bases from V and 1 base from J; junction bases left unmatched: 5. The CDR3 runs to 15 residues. Per the germline V gene, CDR1 is SEHNR and CDR2 is FQNEAQ (reference sequence).

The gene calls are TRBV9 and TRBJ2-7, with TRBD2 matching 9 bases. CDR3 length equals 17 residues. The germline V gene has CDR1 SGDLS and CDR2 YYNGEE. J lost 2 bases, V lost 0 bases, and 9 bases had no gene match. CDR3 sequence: CASSVESGTSSTYEQYF. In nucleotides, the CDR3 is TGTGCCAGCAGCGTAGAATCCGGGACTAGCAGCACCTACGAGCAGTACTTC.

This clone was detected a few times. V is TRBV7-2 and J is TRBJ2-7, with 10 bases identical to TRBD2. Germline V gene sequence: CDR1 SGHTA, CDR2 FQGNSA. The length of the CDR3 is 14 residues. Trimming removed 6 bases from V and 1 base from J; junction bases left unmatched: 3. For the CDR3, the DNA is TGTGCCAGCAGTCGGACTAGCGGATCCTACGAGCAGTACTTC. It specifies CASSRTSGSYEQYF.

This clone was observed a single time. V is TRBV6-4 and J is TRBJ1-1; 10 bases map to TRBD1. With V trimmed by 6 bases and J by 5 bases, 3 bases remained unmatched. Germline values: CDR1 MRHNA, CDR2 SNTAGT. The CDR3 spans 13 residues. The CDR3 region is CASRGQGRTEAFF. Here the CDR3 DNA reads TGTGCCAGCAGGGGACAGGGGCGGACTGAAGCTTTCTTT.

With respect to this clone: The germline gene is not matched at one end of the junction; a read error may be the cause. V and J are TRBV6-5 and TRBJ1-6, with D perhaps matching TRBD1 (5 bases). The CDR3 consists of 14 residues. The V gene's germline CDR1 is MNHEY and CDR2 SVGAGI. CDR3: CAISRGTDNSPLHF. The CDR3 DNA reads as TGTGCCATCAGTCGGGGGACTGATAATTCACCCCTCCACTTT.

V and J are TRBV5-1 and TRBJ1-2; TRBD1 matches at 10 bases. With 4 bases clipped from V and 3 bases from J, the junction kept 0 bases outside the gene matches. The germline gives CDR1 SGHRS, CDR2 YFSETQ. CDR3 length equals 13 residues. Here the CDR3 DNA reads TGCGCCAGCAGCGGGACAGGGGACTATGGCTACACCTTC. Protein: CASSGTGDYGYTF.

The CDR3: CASSSRPGELFF. For the CDR3, the DNA is TGTGCCAGCAGTTCTAGACCCGGGGAGCTGTTTTTT. J is TRBJ2-2 and V is TRBV28, with D unclear. V lost 4 bases and J 6 bases, leaving 6 bases between the germline ends. Germline CDR1 reads MDHEN; CDR2 reads SYDVKM. The CDR3 has 12 amino acids.